This is a list of T cell receptor beta chains from one sample in a study of blood T cell repertoires in COVID-19. Profiled with immunoSEQ multiplex PCR; TCRdb holds only in-frame clones, not every one. This sample has about 320,000 clones, with roughly 83% found just once. The sequencing input was peripheral blood. Every receptor here comes from a woman between 50 and 59 years old with acute or convalescent COVID-19. Each CDR3 is given with its conserved first and last residue. The D gene is left open where the match is weak. A clone size is listed for some rows: how often the clone was seen (once, few, many), or a class if it is expanded.

few,TRBD1,TRBJ1-2,TRBV14,CASNQRTGDLRGYTF,TGTGCCAGCAACCAGAGGACAGGGGACCTGAGGGGCTACACCTTC
-,TRBD1,TRBJ1-1,TRBV16,CASSQFIRRDRVSTEAFF,TGTGCCAGCAGCCAATTCATTCGCCGGGACAGGGTTAGCACTGAAGCTTTCTTT
-,TRBD1,TRBJ2-7,TRBV7-9,CASSFGQGSAYEQYF,TGTGCCAGCAGCTTCGGACAGGGCTCTGCCTACGAGCAGTACTTC
-,TRBD1,TRBJ1-1,TRBV24-1,CATSATGATEAFF,TGTGCCACCAGCGCGACAGGGGCCACTGAAGCTTTCTTT
-,-,TRBJ1-2,TRBV10-3,CAISEGLSNGYTF,TGTGCCATCAGTGAGGGCCTCTCCAATGGCTACACCTTC
-,-,TRBJ2-3,TRBV11-2,CASSLGTLAGYTDTQYF,TGTGCCAGCAGCTTGGGAACCCTGGCGGGGTACACAGATACGCAGTATTTT
-,-,TRBJ2-3,TRBV6-5,CASSFSLTDTQYF,TGTGCCAGCAGTTTCTCACTAACAGATACGCAGTATTTT
once,-,TRBJ2-5,TRBV7-9,CASSLRGVAGIQETQYF,TGTGCCAGCAGCTTAAGGGGGGTAGCGGGCATCCAAGAGACCCAGTACTTC
once,-,TRBJ2-3,TRBV14,CASSHFRQKSDTQYF,TGTGCCAGCAGCCACTTCAGACAAAAGTCAGATACGCAGTATTTT
-,-,TRBJ2-7,TRBV29-1,CSVEDSGNYEQYF,TGCAGCGTTGAAGATTCAGGGAACTACGAGCAGTACTTC
-,-,TRBJ2-3,TRBV13,CASSLGTDTQYF,TGTGCCAGCAGCTTGGGGACTGATACGCAGTATTTT